A single T cell receptor beta chain is shown here with its context. The target antigen is unknown. These data belong to a study of lymphopenia after photon versus proton radiotherapy. Whole-study findings and limits: Larger post-nadir TCR diversity loss correlated inversely with survival in deceased patients. Proton therapy kept repertoires fairly stable, unlike photons, which gained effector/memory cells. Only patients who died were analyzed for survival; proton advantage is unproven.

Method: immunoSEQ multiplex PCR; TCRdb's copy keeps in-frame clones and lacks some. This table holds 20,000 to 30,000 clones, more than 70% found once. Between the trimmed V and J ends, which lost 1 base and 5 bases, there was a span of 4 bases. CDR3 size: 12 residues. Germline CDR1 is SEHNR and CDR2 is FQNEAQ (reference sequence). The rearrangement links TRBV7-9 to TRBJ2-3, with D unclear. The clonotype was recovered from a man aged 25-45 years with gastric cancer. Source: peripheral blood, taken from a patient treated with photon-based radiotherapy. The CDR3 coding sequence is TGTGCCAGCAGCTTAGGTTTAGATACGCAGTATTTT. It encodes CASSLGLDTQYF.